The 24 T cell receptor beta chains below come from one sample, sequenced in a study of blood T cells in healthy people across ages. With a J-beta primer mix and a sample-barcoded 5' primer, a second PCR ran about 7 to 12 cycles. TCRdb analysed the 5' RACE reads with MiXCR anew, one entry per CDR3 protein. The table records 730,000 or so distinct CDR3 sequences, approximately 40% of them present only once. The source material was blood. These receptors were taken from a man older than 75 in good health.

This clonotype was observed a few times. The chain joins TRBV25-1 to TRBJ2-3, with 9 bases aligning to TRBD1. In germline, CDR1 is MGHDK, CDR2 SYGVNS. Trimming at V came to 4 bases and at J to 2 bases, leaving 4 bases not matched to a gene. The CDR3 consists of 15 residues. CDR3 residues: CASSAGQGFTDTQYF. CDR3 sequence (DNA): TGTGCCAGCAGTGCCGGACAGGGGTTCACAGATACGCAGTATTTT.

This rearrangement joins TRBV6-1 to TRBJ1-2; D is undetermined. The CDR3 extends over 12 amino acids. V was pared by 6 bases and J by 1 base, with 6 bases between. The V gene's germline CDR1 is MNHNS and CDR2 SASEGT. Written as DNA, the CDR3 is TGTGCCAGCAGGCAGCTTAACTATGGCTACACCTTC. Residues: CASRQLNYGYTF.

The chain is built from TRBV20-1 and TRBJ1-4; unclear D gene. CDR3 length equals 13 residues. The ends were cut back, 5 bases at V and 8 bases at J, with 15 bases in the middle. Looked up from germline, CDR1 is DFQATT and CDR2 is SNEGSKA (reference sequence). The CDR3 DNA is TGCAGTGCTCCCGGGTCGGTGAAGGAAAAACTGTTTTTT. Translated: CSAPGSVKEKLFF.

The chain carries TRBV3-1 and TRBJ2-5; 9 bases are a match to TRBD2. The germline V gene encodes CDR1 LGHDT and CDR2 YNNKEL (reference sequence). The CDR3 extends over 16 amino acids. V lost 0 bases and J lost 5; bases outside the gene matches: 7. CDR3 nucleotides: TGTGCCAGCAGCCAAGAGGTGGGACTAGCAGAGGAGACCCAGTACTTC. Its protein is CASSQEVGLAEETQYF.

This clonotype appeared a single time. This CDR3 is CASSVARVGAYNSPLHF. The CDR3 DNA follows: TGTGCCAGCAGTGTTGCCCGGGTGGGGGCCTATAATTCACCCCTCCACTTT. This chain connects TRBV6-1 to TRBJ1-6; D possibly corresponds to TRBD1 (5 bases). CDR3 length equals 17 residues. Germline lookup yields CDR1 MNHNS and CDR2 SASEGT. V lost 4 bases to trimming and J lost 2 bases, with 15 bases between them.

This rearrangement joins TRBV6-2 or TRBV6-3 to TRBJ2-5; no clear D gene. Matching the DNA end better, TRBJ2-7 makes the J call doubtful. The CDR3 is 15 amino acids. The germline CDR1 and CDR2 sequences are MNHEY and SVGEGT. As DNA, the CDR3 is TGTGCCGGCACCGACCCCCGGGTTTACCGCTACGAGCAGTACTTC. As protein: CAGTDPRVYRYEQYF.

The chain combines TRBV5-1 with TRBJ2-5; D may be TRBD2 (6 bases). The DNA end lines up better with TRBJ2-7; the J call may be wrong. This CDR3 is 15 amino acids long. The germline V gene encodes CDR1 SGHRS and CDR2 YFSETQ. The CDR3 coding sequence is TGCGCCAGCAGCCTATCGGGACTTGATTCCTACGAGCAGTACTTC. Translating gives CASSLSGLDSYEQYF.

The genes are TRBV11-2 and TRBJ2-7; D might be TRBD1 (6 bases). V was trimmed by 6 bases and J by 6 bases, leaving 15 bases between them. This CDR3 contains 13 residues. Looked up from germline, CDR1 is SGHAT and CDR2 is FQNNGV. CDR3 in amino acids: CASRDSQGSEQYF. The CDR3 region has the DNA TGTGCCAGCAGGGACTCACAGGGTTCCGAGCAGTACTTC.

CDR3: CSVEEGQAEAFF. The CDR3, as DNA: TGCAGCGTTGAAGAAGGACAGGCCGAAGCTTTCTTT. The chain links TRBV29-1 to TRBJ1-1, with 7 bases identical to TRBD1. Unmatched junction bases numbered 3, after V lost 0 bases and J lost 8 bases. The CDR3 extends over 12 amino acids. Per germline, CDR1 SQVTM and CDR2 ANQGSEA. Full variable domain (rest looked up from reference TRBV29-1 and TRBJ1-1): SAVISQKPSRDICQRGTSLTIQCQVDSQVTMMFWYRQQPGQSLTLIATANQGSEATYESGFVIDKFPISRPNLTFSTLTVSNMSPEDSSIYLCSVEEGQAEAFFGQGTRLTVV.

The CDR3 bases are TGTGCCAGCAGTTCGACAAGACAGGGGCCTAGCACAGATACGCAGTATTTT. Protein: CASSSTRQGPSTDTQYF. The J gene is TRBJ2-3, the V gene TRBV6-6; TRBD1 agrees at 8 bases. Germline V lookup: CDR1 MNHNY, CDR2 SVGAGI (reference sequence). The CDR3 sequence is 17 residues long. Trimming cost V 4 bases and J 0 bases; bases outside gene matches: 9.

The J gene is TRBJ2-3, the V gene TRBV14; 13 bases are shared with TRBD2. Germline CDR1 is SGHDN and CDR2 is FVKESK. The ends lost 2 bases at V and 4 bases at J; junction bases unmatched: 6. This CDR3 has 17 residues. CDR3 in DNA: TGTGCCAGCAGCCAAATTAGACTAGCGGGAGGACCAGATACGCAGTATTTT. Its translation is CASSQIRLAGGPDTQYF.

The rearrangement links TRBV27 to TRBJ2-5, with a weak D call TRBD1 (7 bases). CDR1 and CDR2 from the germline V gene are MNHEY and SMNVEV (reference sequence). The CDR3 is 15 amino acids. V lost 6 bases to trimming and J lost 4 bases, with 18 bases between them. The CDR3 is CASRPSGGGGETQYF. CDR3 in DNA: TGTGCCAGCAGGCCGAGCGGAGGGGGCGGAGAGACCCAGTACTTC.

This clonotype was seen a few times. V and J are TRBV2 and TRBJ2-3; D is unclear. With 6 bases removed from V and 3 bases from J, the gap between germline ends came to 7 bases. The CDR3 is 12 residues long. Germline V gene sequence: CDR1 SNHLY, CDR2 FYNNEI. In DNA, the CDR3 is TGTGCCAGCAGGAGAGAAACAGATACGCAGTATTTT. It yields the protein CASRRETDTQYF.

The chain employs TRBV19 and TRBJ1-2, with 12 bases fitting TRBD1. Germline assignment: CDR1 LNHDA and CDR2 SQIVND (reference sequence). The V gene end was trimmed by 6 bases and the J gene end by 3 bases; junction bases not matched to a gene: 8. The CDR3 spans 16 residues. The chain's CDR3 is CASRAGTGGLDYGYTF. CDR3 DNA: TGTGCCAGTAGGGCCGGGACAGGGGGCCTCGACTATGGCTACACCTTC.

J is TRBJ2-5 and V is TRBV24-1; 7 bases line up with TRBD2. The CDR3 covers 15 residues. Germline CDR1 KGHDR, CDR2 SFDVKD. V shed 7 bases, J shed 5 bases, and the junction held 12 bases outside the gene matches. Here the CDR3 reads CATSDSGREGETQYF. The CDR3, as DNA: TGTGCCACCAGCGACAGCGGCAGGGAGGGTGAGACCCAGTACTTC.

This clonotype was detected only a few times. The rearrangement links TRBV2 to TRBJ2-1; 13 bases align to TRBD2. The CDR3 has 14 residues. Per germline, CDR1 SNHLY and CDR2 FYNNEI. After removal of 6 bases from V and 10 bases from J, the junction contained 6 bases not matched to a gene. The CDR3 region is CASRGTSGIKEQFF. CDR3 nucleotide sequence: TGTGCCAGCAGGGGGACTAGCGGGATCAAAGAGCAGTTCTTC.

The rearrangement uses TRBV6-2 or TRBV6-3 and TRBJ1-1, with 11 bases identical to TRBD1. CDR1 is MNHEY, CDR2 SVGEGT, per germline. The CDR3 has 16 residues. J gave up 3 bases and V 6 bases, and 9 bases lay outside the gene matches. CDR3 loop: CASSSGGQGADTEAFF. In DNA form, the CDR3 reads TGTGCCAGCAGCTCCGGCGGACAGGGGGCGGACACTGAAGCTTTCTTT.

The V and J genes are TRBV7-9 and TRBJ2-1, with 7 bases that match TRBD2. V dropped 4 bases and J dropped 2; count of bases not matched to a gene: 5. CDR1 and CDR2 from the germline V gene are SEHNR and FQNEAQ (reference sequence). CDR3 length equals 15 residues. CDR3 coding DNA: TGTGCCAGCAGCTCCCGTGCGGGGGCCTACAATGAGCAGTTCTTC. Translated: CASSSRAGAYNEQFF.

J is TRBJ1-2 and V is TRBV5-1, with TRBD1 as a possible D gene (5 bases). V was pared by 0 bases and J by 2 bases, with 14 bases between. CDR3 length equals 16 residues. Germline-derived CDR1 and CDR2 are SGHRS and YFSETQ. The CDR3 loop reads CASSLVPGTDNYGYTF. DNA for the CDR3: TGCGCCAGCAGCTTGGTACCTGGGACGGACAACTATGGCTACACCTTC.

The V and J genes are TRBV6-2 or TRBV6-3 and TRBJ2-7, with D maybe TRBD2 (6 bases). Trimming left V 6 bases short and J 7 bases short, with 25 bases between. Germline CDR1 MNHEY, CDR2 SVGEGT. The CDR3 runs 16 residues. CDR3 loop: CASSEYRRASYNEQYF. The DNA for the CDR3 is TGTGCCAGCAGCGAATATCGGAGGGCCTCCTACAATGAGCAGTACTTC.

This clonotype came up a few times. The chain combines TRBV25-1 with TRBJ2-3, with 9 bases lining up with TRBD2. Germline CDR1 and CDR2: MGHDK and SYGVNS. The CDR3 has 16 amino acids. After removal of 2 bases from V and 6 bases from J, the junction contained 9 bases not matched to a gene. CDR3: CASSEPGTSTTDTQYF. In nucleotides, the CDR3 is TGTGCCAGCAGTGAACCCGGGACTAGCACAACGGATACGCAGTATTTT.

The chain links TRBV4-3 to TRBJ1-4, with TRBD1 as a possible D gene (5 bases). This CDR3 has 18 amino acids. Germline CDR1 reads LGHNA; CDR2 reads YSLEER. V lost 0 bases and J lost 5, with 19 bases in between. Here the CDR3 reads CASSQDARGAQRNEKLFF. CDR3 in DNA: TGCGCCAGCAGCCAAGACGCTCGCGGGGCGCAGAGAAATGAAAAACTGTTTTTT.

Points on this clonotype: With a much larger clone just one base away, this may be a read error. J is TRBJ2-7 and V is TRBV20-1; TRBD2 matches at 16 bases. The V segment lost 6 bases and the J segment 0 bases; nucleotides outside the gene matches: 5. The CDR3 has 16 residues. Per germline, CDR1 DFQATT and CDR2 SNEGSKA (reference sequence). The CDR3 here is CSAIGTSGGASYEQYF. CDR3 DNA sequence: TGCAGTGCCATCGGGACTAGCGGGGGGGCCTCCTACGAGCAGTACTTC.

The chain uses TRBV7-2 and TRBJ1-2; D is undetermined. Per the germline V gene, CDR1 is SGHTA and CDR2 is FQGNSA. The length of the CDR3 is 13 residues. Between the trimmed V and J ends, which lost 0 bases and 7 bases, there was a span of 9 bases. This CDR3 is CASSLATVSGYTF. The CDR3 DNA reads as TGTGCCAGCAGCTTAGCAACCGTATCTGGCTACACCTTC.